This TCR beta chain was captured by sequencing in a study of shared T cell receptors in the human thymus. Profiled with immunoSEQ multiplex PCR; TCRdb holds only in-frame clones, not every one. The repertoire has hundreds of thousands of clones, approximately 89% of them found once; the top ten carry 0.0094%. V lost 5 bases and J lost 7; bases outside the gene matches: 9. This CDR3 has 15 residues. CDR1 is PRHDT and CDR2 is FYEKMQ in the germline V gene (reference sequence). Another study also made use of these data, one on human thymus T cells. From that report: Resections removed during corrective heart surgery provided the thymus tissue used. V and J gene usage appeared biased in thymic and blood repertoires. The related literature has documented a marked overlap of thymic repertoires among unrelated individuals.

This sequence originates from a boy in the first two years of life with a congenital heart defect. The sequenced material came from thymocytes. This chain joins TRBV13 and TRBJ1-2; 11 bases line up with TRBD1. CDR3 loop: CASSPGTGGIGGYTF. The CDR3 region has the DNA TGTGCCAGCAGCCCCGGGACAGGGGGAATAGGTGGCTACACCTTC.